This is a list of T cell receptor beta chains from one sample in a study of vaccination and CD4 T cells after COVID-19. TCRdb used MiXCR to reprocess the PCR reads, holding one entry per CDR3 protein. The sample shows about 21,000 distinct CDR3 sequences, approximately 57% of them seen only once. The sequencing here drew on CD4+ T cells from blood, taken before SARS-CoV-2 vaccination. The receptors derive from a human donor who had recovered from COVID-19. Each CDR3 is given with its conserved first and last residue. D genes are given only for firm matches. Size tells how often a clone was seen (once, few, many) or the class of an expanded clone, and some rows leave it out.

abundance: .; j_gene: TRBJ2-7; d_gene: TRBD2; v_gene: TRBV20-1; CDR3aa: CSASYGGRADEQYF; CDR3nt: TGCAGTGCTAGTTACGGCGGGAGGGCCGACGAGCAGTACTTC
abundance: few; j_gene: TRBJ2-7; d_gene: .; v_gene: TRBV11-1; CDR3aa: CASSPRPQVTYEQYF; CDR3nt: TGTGCCAGCAGTCCCCGCCCACAGGTTACCTACGAGCAGTACTTC
abundance: .; j_gene: TRBJ2-7; d_gene: TRBD1; v_gene: TRBV10-3; CDR3aa: CAIRGQGNEQYF; CDR3nt: TGTGCCATCAGGGGACAGGGAAACGAGCAGTACTTC
abundance: .; j_gene: TRBJ2-5; d_gene: TRBD2; v_gene: TRBV5-1; CDR3aa: CASSTGLAGGETQYF; CDR3nt: TGCGCCAGCAGTACCGGACTAGCGGGAGGGGAGACCCAGTACTTC
abundance: .; j_gene: TRBJ1-5; d_gene: .; v_gene: TRBV6-1; CDR3aa: CASREGNQPQHF; CDR3nt: TGTGCCAGCAGGGAGGGGAATCAGCCCCAGCATTTT
abundance: .; j_gene: TRBJ1-2; d_gene: .; v_gene: TRBV10-3; CDR3aa: CAISGQKYGYTF; CDR3nt: TGTGCCATCAGTGGACAGAAATATGGCTACACCTTC
abundance: .; j_gene: TRBJ1-3; d_gene: TRBD1; v_gene: TRBV6-1; CDR3aa: CASSLGTGASGNTIYF; CDR3nt: TGTGCCAGCAGCCTGGGAACAGGGGCTTCTGGAAACACCATATATTTT
abundance: few; j_gene: TRBJ1-5; d_gene: .; v_gene: TRBV20-1; CDR3aa: CSARGSNQPQHF; CDR3nt: TGCAGTGCTAGGGGCAGCAATCAGCCCCAGCATTTT
abundance: .; j_gene: TRBJ1-6; d_gene: TRBD1; v_gene: TRBV6-1; CDR3aa: CASSRDSNSPLHF; CDR3nt: TGTGCCAGCAGCCGGGACAGCAATTCACCCCTCCACTTT
abundance: .; j_gene: TRBJ2-3; d_gene: .; v_gene: TRBV15; CDR3aa: CATASPLVAGLAEDTQYF; CDR3nt: TGTGCCACCGCCAGCCCATTGGTGGCGGGACTGGCTGAAGATACGCAGTATTTT
abundance: few; j_gene: TRBJ2-7; d_gene: TRBD1; v_gene: TRBV18; CDR3aa: CASSRQGSYEQYF; CDR3nt: TGTGCCAGCTCACGACAGGGGTCCTACGAGCAGTACTTC
abundance: .; j_gene: TRBJ1-2; d_gene: .; v_gene: TRBV6-5; CDR3aa: CASSYSKGAGYGYTF; CDR3nt: TGTGCCAGCAGTTACTCGAAAGGGGCCGGTTATGGCTACACCTTC
abundance: .; j_gene: TRBJ2-3; d_gene: .; v_gene: TRBV11-1; CDR3aa: CASSHADWSTDTQYF; CDR3nt: TGTGCCAGCAGCCACGCCGATTGGTCCACAGATACGCAGTATTTT
abundance: .; j_gene: TRBJ1-2; d_gene: .; v_gene: TRBV20-1; CDR3aa: CSARVMGGYGYTF; CDR3nt: TGCAGTGCTAGAGTAATGGGCGGCTATGGCTACACCTTC
abundance: .; j_gene: TRBJ2-1; d_gene: TRBD1; v_gene: TRBV6-1; CDR3aa: CASSLRQGGNEQFF; CDR3nt: TGTGCCAGCAGTCTCCGACAGGGGGGCAATGAGCAGTTCTTC
abundance: .; j_gene: TRBJ2-3; d_gene: .; v_gene: TRBV7-2; CDR3aa: CASSLISVLDTQYF; CDR3nt: TGTGCCAGCAGCTTAATATCGGTTTTAGATACGCAGTATTTT
abundance: .; j_gene: TRBJ1-2; d_gene: .; v_gene: TRBV12-3/TRBV12-4; CDR3aa: CASRLQGLGYDYTF; CDR3nt: TGTGCCAGCCGTCTTCAGGGGTTAGGCTATGACTACACCTTC
abundance: .; j_gene: TRBJ1-1; d_gene: .; v_gene: TRBV5-4; CDR3aa: CASSSQGGTEAFF; CDR3nt: TGTGCCAGCAGCTCTCAGGGAGGCACTGAAGCTTTCTTT
abundance: .; j_gene: TRBJ2-2; d_gene: .; v_gene: TRBV7-8; CDR3aa: CASSLGPGLNTGELFF; CDR3nt: TGTGCCAGCAGCTTAGGTCCCGGACTAAACACCGGGGAGCTGTTTTTT
abundance: .; j_gene: TRBJ2-1; d_gene: .; v_gene: TRBV28; CDR3aa: CASRTPNSYNEQFF; CDR3nt: TGTGCCAGCAGGACACCAAATTCCTACAATGAGCAGTTCTTC
abundance: .; j_gene: TRBJ2-3; d_gene: .; v_gene: TRBV28; CDR3aa: CASSQGQPQYF; CDR3nt: TGTGCCAGCAGTCAAGGTCAGCCCCAGTATTTT
abundance: .; j_gene: TRBJ2-5; d_gene: .; v_gene: TRBV6-1; CDR3aa: CASTRQETQYF; CDR3nt: TGTGCCAGCACCCGACAGGAGACCCAGTACTTC
abundance: once; j_gene: TRBJ2-5; d_gene: .; v_gene: TRBV6-4; CDR3aa: CASTVSAPVLETQYF; CDR3nt: TGTGCCAGCACCGTCTCCGCGCCAGTTTTGGAGACCCAGTACTTC
abundance: .; j_gene: TRBJ2-1; d_gene: TRBD2; v_gene: TRBV20-1; CDR3aa: CSAPTSGGAVIGNNEQFF; CDR3nt: TGCAGTGCTCCTACTAGCGGGGGCGCAGTGATCGGTAACAATGAGCAGTTCTTC
abundance: .; j_gene: TRBJ2-5; d_gene: TRBD2; v_gene: TRBV20-1; CDR3aa: CSSVAAGGETQYF; CDR3nt: TGCAGTTCAGTAGCAGCGGGGGGGGAGACCCAGTACTTC
abundance: .; j_gene: TRBJ2-1; d_gene: TRBD2; v_gene: TRBV5-1; CDR3aa: CASSSSASGRGGEQFF; CDR3nt: TGCGCCAGCAGCTCCTCTGCTAGCGGGAGGGGCGGTGAGCAGTTCTTC
abundance: .; j_gene: TRBJ2-3; d_gene: TRBD2; v_gene: TRBV20-1; CDR3aa: CRSGTSEPDTQYF; CDR3nt: TGCAGGTCCGGGACTAGCGAACCAGATACGCAGTATTTT
abundance: few; j_gene: TRBJ2-7; d_gene: .; v_gene: TRBV20-1; CDR3aa: CSASQTGESYEQYF; CDR3nt: TGCAGTGCTAGCCAGACAGGTGAATCCTACGAGCAGTACTTC
abundance: .; j_gene: TRBJ2-5; d_gene: TRBD2; v_gene: TRBV25-1; CDR3aa: CASSSGGKETQYF; CDR3nt: TGTGCCAGCAGTTCGGGGGGTAAGGAGACCCAGTACTTC
abundance: .; j_gene: TRBJ2-3; d_gene: .; v_gene: TRBV20-1; CDR3aa: CSAKVLTTRNVRDTQYF; CDR3nt: TGCAGTGCAAAGGTCCTGACTACACGAAACGTCCGGGATACGCAGTATTTT
abundance: .; j_gene: TRBJ2-5; d_gene: TRBD1; v_gene: TRBV5-4; CDR3aa: CASSPDGTGVQETQYF; CDR3nt: TGTGCCAGCAGCCCGGACGGGACAGGGGTTCAAGAGACCCAGTACTTC
abundance: few; j_gene: TRBJ1-5; d_gene: .; v_gene: TRBV18; CDR3aa: CASSPVAGNQPQHF; CDR3nt: TGTGCCAGCTCACCCGTAGCCGGGAACCAGCCCCAGCATTTT
abundance: .; j_gene: TRBJ1-5; d_gene: .; v_gene: TRBV27; CDR3aa: CASSYRSNQPQHF; CDR3nt: TGTGCCAGCAGTTACAGGTCGAATCAGCCCCAGCATTTT
abundance: .; j_gene: TRBJ1-4; d_gene: .; v_gene: TRBV20-1; CDR3aa: CSASNQGRNEKLFF; CDR3nt: TGCAGTGCTAGCAACCAGGGGAGGAATGAAAAACTGTTTTTT
abundance: few; j_gene: TRBJ2-2; d_gene: .; v_gene: TRBV6-2/TRBV6-3; CDR3aa: CASRTDGTGELFF; CDR3nt: TGTGCCAGCAGGACGGACGGAACCGGGGAGCTGTTTTTT
abundance: .; j_gene: TRBJ2-7; d_gene: TRBD2; v_gene: TRBV28; CDR3aa: CASRRTSWHEQYF; CDR3nt: TGTGCCAGCAGACGGACTAGCTGGCACGAGCAGTACTTC
abundance: few; j_gene: TRBJ1-5; d_gene: .; v_gene: TRBV2; CDR3aa: CASSGHYQPQHF; CDR3nt: TGTGCCAGCAGCGGACATTATCAGCCCCAGCATTTT
abundance: .; j_gene: TRBJ2-3; d_gene: TRBD2; v_gene: TRBV25-1; CDR3aa: CASSESSGRWDTQYF; CDR3nt: TGTGCCAGCAGTGAATCCAGCGGGAGGTGGGATACGCAGTATTTT
abundance: .; j_gene: TRBJ2-1; d_gene: .; v_gene: TRBV11-2; CDR3aa: CASSSWFVQNNEQFF; CDR3nt: TGTGCCAGCAGCTCTTGGTTCGTTCAGAACAATGAGCAGTTCTTC
abundance: .; j_gene: TRBJ1-2; d_gene: .; v_gene: TRBV18; CDR3aa: CASSPMHSTTSGYTF; CDR3nt: TGTGCCAGCTCACCAATGCACAGCACAACTTCTGGCTACACCTTC
abundance: .; j_gene: TRBJ1-1; d_gene: .; v_gene: TRBV2; CDR3aa: CASHEGSQGYTEAFF; CDR3nt: TGTGCCAGCCATGAGGGGAGTCAGGGGTACACTGAAGCTTTCTTT
abundance: once; j_gene: TRBJ2-3; d_gene: TRBD2; v_gene: TRBV7-2; CDR3aa: CASSFGLGGRSTDTQYF; CDR3nt: TGTGCCAGCAGCTTTGGACTCGGGGGGAGAAGCACAGATACGCAGTATTTT
abundance: .; j_gene: TRBJ2-7; d_gene: .; v_gene: TRBV20-1; CDR3aa: CSARDLRRDSDSYEQYF; CDR3nt: TGCAGTGCTAGAGACCTTAGACGGGACTCTGACTCCTACGAGCAGTACTTC
abundance: once; j_gene: TRBJ1-5; d_gene: TRBD1; v_gene: TRBV6-1; CDR3aa: CATGGDRGSNQPQHF; CDR3nt: TGTGCCACCGGGGGGGACAGGGGTAGCAATCAGCCCCAGCATTTT
abundance: once; j_gene: TRBJ1-1; d_gene: .; v_gene: TRBV18; CDR3aa: CASSPLPGRTNTEAFF; CDR3nt: TGTGCCAGCTCACCGCTACCGGGACGGACGAACACTGAAGCTTTCTTT
abundance: .; j_gene: TRBJ2-6; d_gene: TRBD1; v_gene: TRBV6-5; CDR3aa: CASSYRDRGISGANVLTF; CDR3nt: TGTGCCAGCAGTTACCGGGACAGGGGGATCTCTGGGGCCAACGTCCTGACTTTC
abundance: .; j_gene: TRBJ2-5; d_gene: .; v_gene: TRBV20-1; CDR3aa: CSARKRGQETQYF; CDR3nt: TGCAGTGCTAGAAAAAGGGGGCAAGAGACCCAGTACTTC
abundance: few; j_gene: TRBJ1-5; d_gene: .; v_gene: TRBV20-1; CDR3aa: CSAREGQGRYSNQPQHF; CDR3nt: TGCAGTGCTAGAGAAGGGCAGGGAAGATATAGCAATCAGCCCCAGCATTTT
abundance: few; j_gene: TRBJ2-5; d_gene: .; v_gene: TRBV20-1; CDR3aa: CSARVTVPQETQYF; CDR3nt: TGCAGTGCTAGAGTAACAGTACCACAAGAGACCCAGTACTTC
abundance: .; j_gene: TRBJ2-7; d_gene: .; v_gene: TRBV29-1; CDR3aa: CSGRGIWNSEQYF; CDR3nt: TGCAGCGGGAGGGGGATTTGGAATAGCGAGCAGTACTTC
abundance: .; j_gene: TRBJ2-7; d_gene: .; v_gene: TRBV7-8; CDR3aa: CASSFRGEQYF; CDR3nt: TGTGCCAGCAGCTTCAGGGGCGAGCAGTACTTC
abundance: few; j_gene: TRBJ1-2; d_gene: TRBD1; v_gene: TRBV7-9; CDR3aa: CASSTLRSRTGTYGYTF; CDR3nt: TGTGCCAGCAGCACTTTACGATCGCGGACAGGGACCTATGGCTACACCTTC